The rows below give T cell receptor beta chains drawn from one sample of a study of blood T cell repertoires in COVID-19. Libraries were prepared by immunoSEQ multiplex PCR; TCRdb keeps only in-frame clonotypes and omits some of them. Of 120,000 or so clones in the sample, over 70% were seen once. The sample consisted of peripheral blood. The receptor set was obtained from a woman in her forties or fifties with acute or convalescent COVID-19. Both conserved end residues are part of each CDR3.

V: TRBV4-2
J: TRBJ2-7
CDR3: CASSQGPTSSEQYF

V: TRBV19
J: TRBJ2-1
CDR3: CASMTGVIPTNEQFF

V: TRBV6-4
J: TRBJ1-5
CDR3: CASSEEGQPQHF

V: TRBV19
J: TRBJ2-7
CDR3: CASSIKWTGLAGSYEQYF

V: TRBV6-6
J: TRBJ1-3
CDR3: CASRLLSSGNTIYF

V: TRBV5-1
J: TRBJ2-5
CDR3: CASSPGTSADQETQYF

V: TRBV9
J: TRBJ1-2
CDR3: CASSGYRGPAYGYTF

V: TRBV6-2/TRBV6-3
J: TRBJ1-3
CDR3: CASSYSQVAGNTIYF

V: TRBV6-5
J: TRBJ2-2
CDR3: CASRLDTGELFF

V: TRBV7-9
J: TRBJ2-1
CDR3: CASSPTPAGHYNEQFF

V: TRBV30
J: TRBJ2-5
CDR3: CAWSPLGLAGGLQETQYF

V: TRBV2
J: TRBJ1-5
CDR3: CASSVQGVGQPQHF

V: TRBV2
J: TRBJ2-7
CDR3: CASRPGHRGEQYF

V: TRBV3-1/TRBV3-2
J: TRBJ1-5
CDR3: CASSQRGVGPQHF

V: TRBV11-2
J: TRBJ1-1
CDR3: CASSPRTGDTEAFF

V: TRBV6-1
J: TRBJ1-2
CDR3: CASSEQLPVGYTF

V: TRBV20-1
J: TRBJ2-1
CDR3: CSASHLTSDSLQFF

V: TRBV7-8
J: TRBJ1-2
CDR3: CASSLIGGQDGYTF